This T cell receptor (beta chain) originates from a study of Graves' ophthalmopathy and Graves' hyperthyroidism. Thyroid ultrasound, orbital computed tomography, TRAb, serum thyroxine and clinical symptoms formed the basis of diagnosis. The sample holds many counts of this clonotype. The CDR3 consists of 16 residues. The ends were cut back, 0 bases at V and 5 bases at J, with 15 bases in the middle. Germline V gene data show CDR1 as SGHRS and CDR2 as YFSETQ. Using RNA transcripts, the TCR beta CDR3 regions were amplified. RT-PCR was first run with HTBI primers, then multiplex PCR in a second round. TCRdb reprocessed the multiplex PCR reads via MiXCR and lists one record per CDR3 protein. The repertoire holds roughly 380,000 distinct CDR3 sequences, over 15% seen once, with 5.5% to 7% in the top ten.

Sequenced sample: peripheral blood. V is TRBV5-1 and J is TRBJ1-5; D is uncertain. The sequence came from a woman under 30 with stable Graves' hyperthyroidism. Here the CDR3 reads CASSLAGFSGDQPQHF. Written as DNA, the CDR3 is TGCGCCAGCAGCTTGGCCGGTTTTAGCGGGGATCAGCCCCAGCATTTT.